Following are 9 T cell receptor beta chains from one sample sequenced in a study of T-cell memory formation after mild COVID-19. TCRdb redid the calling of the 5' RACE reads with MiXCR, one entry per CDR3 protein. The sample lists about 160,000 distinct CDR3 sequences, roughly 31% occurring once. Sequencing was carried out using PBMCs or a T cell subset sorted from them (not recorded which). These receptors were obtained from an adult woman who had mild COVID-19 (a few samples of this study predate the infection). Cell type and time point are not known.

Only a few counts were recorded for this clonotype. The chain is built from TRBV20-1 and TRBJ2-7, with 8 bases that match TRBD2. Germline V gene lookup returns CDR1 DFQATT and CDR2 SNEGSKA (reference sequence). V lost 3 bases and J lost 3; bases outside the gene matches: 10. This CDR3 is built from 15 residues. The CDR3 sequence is CSASGRAQRDYEQYF. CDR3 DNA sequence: TGCAGTGCTAGCGGGAGGGCCCAACGGGACTACGAGCAGTACTTC.

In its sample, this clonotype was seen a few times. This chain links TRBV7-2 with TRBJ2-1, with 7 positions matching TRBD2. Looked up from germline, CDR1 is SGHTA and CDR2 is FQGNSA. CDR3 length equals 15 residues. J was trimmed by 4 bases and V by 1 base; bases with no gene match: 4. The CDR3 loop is CASSLVRERYNEQFF. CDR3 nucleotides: TGTGCCAGCAGCTTAGTGCGGGAGAGATACAATGAGCAGTTCTTC.

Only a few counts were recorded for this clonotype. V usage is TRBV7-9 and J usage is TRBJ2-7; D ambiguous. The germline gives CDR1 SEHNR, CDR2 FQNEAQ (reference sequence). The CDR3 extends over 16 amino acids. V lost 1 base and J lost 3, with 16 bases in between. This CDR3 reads CASSLGAGSYFYEQYF. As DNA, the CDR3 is TGTGCCAGCAGCTTAGGAGCTGGGTCCTACTTCTACGAGCAGTACTTC.

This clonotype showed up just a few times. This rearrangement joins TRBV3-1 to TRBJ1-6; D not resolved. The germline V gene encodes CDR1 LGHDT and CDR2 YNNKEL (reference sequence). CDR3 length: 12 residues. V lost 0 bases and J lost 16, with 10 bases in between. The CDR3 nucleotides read TGTGCCAGCAGCCAAGAAGGCCGATTACTCCACTTT. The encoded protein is CASSQEGRLLHF. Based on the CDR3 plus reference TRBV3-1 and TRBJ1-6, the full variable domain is DTAVSQTPKYLVTQMGNDKSIKCEQNLGHDTMYWYKQDSKKFLKIMFSYNNKELIINETVPNRFSPKSPDKAHLNLHINSLELGDSAVYFCASSQEGRLLHFGNGTRLTVT.

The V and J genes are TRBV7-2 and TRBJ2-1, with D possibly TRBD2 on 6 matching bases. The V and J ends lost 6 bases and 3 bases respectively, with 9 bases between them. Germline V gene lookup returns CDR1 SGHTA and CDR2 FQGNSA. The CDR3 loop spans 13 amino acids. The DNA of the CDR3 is TGTGCCAGCAGGGCGGGAATCTACAATGAGCAGTTCTTC. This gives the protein CASRAGIYNEQFF. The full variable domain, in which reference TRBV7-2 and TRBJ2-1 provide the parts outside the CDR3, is GAGVSQSPSNKVTEKGKDVELRCDPISGHTALYWYRQSLGQGLEFLIYFQGNSAPDKSGLPSDRFSAERTGGSVSTLTIQRTQQEDSAVYLCASRAGIYNEQFFGPGTRLTVL.

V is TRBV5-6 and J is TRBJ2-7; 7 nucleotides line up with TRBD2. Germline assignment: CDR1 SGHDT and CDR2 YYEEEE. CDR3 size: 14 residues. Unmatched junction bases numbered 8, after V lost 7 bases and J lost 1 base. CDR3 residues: CASHRPSGSYEQYF. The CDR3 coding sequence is TGTGCCAGCCACAGGCCTAGCGGTTCCTACGAGCAGTACTTC.

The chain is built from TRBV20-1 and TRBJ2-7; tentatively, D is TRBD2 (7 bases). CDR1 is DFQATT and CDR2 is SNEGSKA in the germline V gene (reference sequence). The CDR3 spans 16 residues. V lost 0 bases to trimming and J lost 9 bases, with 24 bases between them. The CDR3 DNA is TGCAGTGCTAGAGATACCGGGACACCCAGCGGGGCATGGCAGTACTTC. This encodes CSARDTGTPSGAWQYF.

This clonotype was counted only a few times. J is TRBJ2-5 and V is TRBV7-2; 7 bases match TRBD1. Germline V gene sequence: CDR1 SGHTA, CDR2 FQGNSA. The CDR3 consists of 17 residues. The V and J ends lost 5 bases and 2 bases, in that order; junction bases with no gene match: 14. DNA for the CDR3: TGTGCCAGCAGCGTCGGGACAGTATTGATCTCACAAGAGACCCAGTACTTC. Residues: CASSVGTVLISQETQYF.

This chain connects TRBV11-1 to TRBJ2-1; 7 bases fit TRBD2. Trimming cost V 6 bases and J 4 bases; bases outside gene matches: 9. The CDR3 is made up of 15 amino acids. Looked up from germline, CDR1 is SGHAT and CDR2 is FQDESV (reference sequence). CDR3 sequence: CASSPGAGVYNEQFF. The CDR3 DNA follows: TGTGCCAGCAGTCCTGGGGCGGGGGTGTACAATGAGCAGTTCTTC.